One sample yielded the 23 T cell receptor beta chains listed below, sequenced in a study of control samples from healthy donors and cancer patients. Method: immunoSEQ multiplex PCR; TCRdb's copy keeps in-frame clones and lacks some. Among approximately 100,000 clones listed, roughly 90% were seen once. The sample taken for sequencing was blood. These receptors all come from a woman aged 50 to 60 in good health.

J is TRBJ2-2 and V is TRBV24-1; no definite D call. The V gene's germline CDR1 is KGHDR and CDR2 SFDVKD. The CDR3 length is 14 residues. Trimming left V 7 bases short and J 2 bases short, with 10 bases between. The CDR3 spells CATRAQGNTGELFF. CDR3 DNA sequence: TGTGCCACCAGGGCCCAAGGAAACACCGGGGAGCTGTTTTTT.

The chain joins TRBV7-3 to TRBJ2-1; weak D call: TRBD2 (6 bases). Trimming pared 3 bases from V and 5 bases from J, leaving 8 bases between. The CDR3 is 13 amino acids. Per germline, CDR1 SGHTA and CDR2 FQGTGA. The CDR3 nucleotides are TGTGCCAGCAGCTTCTTAGCGGACAATGAGCAGTTCTTC. Amino acids: CASSFLADNEQFF.

CDR3 protein: CASRADRGANNEQFF. The CDR3 DNA is TGTGCCAGCAGGGCTGACAGGGGTGCAAACAATGAGCAGTTCTTC. The V gene is TRBV6-5, the J gene TRBJ2-1, with TRBD1 identical over 8 bases. Germline assignment: CDR1 MNHEY and CDR2 SVGAGI. J lost 5 bases, V lost 6 bases, and 9 bases had no gene match. This CDR3 spans 15 amino acids.

The chain couples TRBV6-2 or TRBV6-3 to TRBJ2-7, with 10 bases fitting TRBD1. The CDR3 runs 13 residues. Per the germline V gene, CDR1 is MNHEY and CDR2 is SVGEGT. Trimming cost V 4 bases and J 5 bases; bases outside gene matches: 2. CDR3 nucleotide sequence: TGTGCCAGCAGTTGGGACAGGGGCCACGAGCAGTACGTC. It encodes CASSWDRGHEQYV.

With respect to this clone: This sample includes further DNA sequences coding for the same CDR3. This rearrangement joins TRBV18 to TRBJ1-1; D perhaps matches TRBD1 (5 bases). V dropped 6 bases and J dropped 0 bases, with 11 bases sitting between them. There are 14 residues in the CDR3. CDR1 KGHSH and CDR2 LQKENI come from the germline V gene. The CDR3 DNA reads TGTGCCAGCTCCCCCGGGACTGTGAACACTGAAGCTTTCTTT. Amino acids: CASSPGTVNTEAFF.

This chain uses TRBV7-3 with TRBJ1-1; no clear D gene. The V gene lost 4 bases and the J gene lost 4 bases, with 10 bases spanning the gap. The CDR3 contains 13 residues. Germline CDR1 SGHTA, CDR2 FQGTGA. This chain's CDR3 is CASSSPGGTEAFF. CDR3 DNA sequence: TGTGCCAGCAGCTCCCCGGGTGGCACTGAAGCTTTCTTT.

This clone was counted a few times. The chain links TRBV27 to TRBJ1-6; D not certain. The CDR3 totals 14 residues. CDR1 MNHEY and CDR2 SMNVEV come from the germline V gene (reference sequence). Trimming stripped 2 bases from V and 6 bases from J, with 8 bases between. The CDR3 DNA reads TGTGCCAGCAGTTTAAGTGGGATTAATTCACCCCTCCACTTT. Its translation is CASSLSGINSPLHF.

This chain uses TRBV6-4 with TRBJ2-3; 9 nucleotides agree with TRBD2. Germline V lookup: CDR1 MRHNA, CDR2 SNTAGT. V lost 4 bases, J lost 2 bases, and 1 base stayed unmatched. The CDR3 consists of 14 residues. CDR3 protein: CASSVAGDTDTQYF. DNA of the CDR3: TGTGCCAGCAGTGTAGCGGGGGACACAGATACGCAGTATTTT.

The chain uses TRBV29-1 and TRBJ2-1; D ambiguous. This CDR3 is 13 amino acids long. With 5 bases removed from V and 0 bases from J, the gap between germline ends came to 8 bases. Per germline, CDR1 SQVTM and CDR2 ANQGSEA. CDR3 amino acids: CSVTTSSYNEQFF. CDR3 DNA sequence: TGCAGCGTTACTACGAGCTCCTACAATGAGCAGTTCTTC.

The chain is built from TRBV30 and TRBJ1-5, with 7 nucleotides matching TRBD1. CDR1 and CDR2 from the germline V gene are GTSNPN and SVGIG (reference sequence). This CDR3 region has 14 residues. V lost 1 base and J lost 7; bases outside the gene matches: 7. The DNA of the CDR3 is TGTGCCTGGAGTGCCGACAGGGTCCTACAGCCCCAGCATTTT. Its protein product is CAWSADRVLQPQHF.

The CDR3 loop reads CASSPQNNQPQHF. The DNA of the CDR3 is TGTGCCAGCTCACCACAGAACAATCAGCCCCAGCATTTT. The chain is built from TRBV18 and TRBJ1-5; D unresolved. Trimming left V 1 base short and J 3 bases short, with 4 bases between. This CDR3 has 13 residues. Germline CDR1 KGHSH, CDR2 LQKENI.

The count of this clone is one. The chain uses TRBV7-2 and TRBJ1-2, with D possibly being TRBD1 (6 bases). CDR1 and CDR2 from the germline V gene are SGHTA and FQGNSA. Between the trimmed V and J ends, which lost 5 bases and 3 bases, there was a span of 10 bases. This CDR3 has 13 residues. This CDR3 reads CASSPGVYYGYTF. DNA of the CDR3: TGTGCCAGCAGCCCAGGGGTCTACTATGGCTACACCTTC.

This clone was counted a few times. This rearrangement joins TRBV6-2 or TRBV6-3 to TRBJ1-2; D gene uncertain. From germline, CDR1 is MNHEY and CDR2 SVGEGT. There are 15 residues in the CDR3. The V end was cut by 2 bases, the J end by 4 bases, with 14 bases between. This CDR3 is CASSYAQPYIYGYTF. CDR3 in DNA: TGTGCCAGCAGTTACGCCCAGCCGTACATCTATGGCTACACCTTC.

The gene calls are TRBV29-1 and TRBJ2-7; D is ambiguous. Trimming removed 4 bases from V and 2 bases from J, with 15 bases in between. CDR3 size: 14 residues. The germline V gene encodes CDR1 SQVTM and CDR2 ANQGSEA. The CDR3 loop is CSVVDAKRAYEQYF. The DNA of the CDR3 is TGCAGCGTTGTTGACGCTAAACGGGCCTACGAGCAGTACTTC.

The chain joins TRBV6-5 to TRBJ1-5; no reliable D call. Germline values: CDR1 MNHEY, CDR2 SVGAGI. V lost 8 bases and J lost 7, with 12 bases in between. The CDR3 extends over 12 amino acids. The CDR3, as DNA: TGTGCCAGCTGGACCCGGAACCAGCCCCAGCATTTT. The encoded protein is CASWTRNQPQHF.

The chain uses TRBV11-2 and TRBJ2-1; D gene ambiguous. Germline V gene sequence: CDR1 SGHAT, CDR2 FQNNGV. The CDR3 consists of 11 residues. V lost 5 bases and J 6 bases, leaving 5 bases between the germline ends. In nucleotides, the CDR3 is TGTGCCAGCAGCGCACTCAATGAGCAGTTCTTC. Protein sequence: CASSALNEQFF.

V is TRBV19 and J is TRBJ1-2, with D hard to call. This CDR3 region has 13 residues. Per germline, CDR1 LNHDA and CDR2 SQIVND (reference sequence). V lost 5 bases and J lost 3, with 10 bases in between. The CDR3 region is CASSRRTDYGYTF. DNA for the CDR3: TGTGCCAGTAGTCGGCGTACGGACTATGGCTACACCTTC.

The chain links TRBV9 to TRBJ1-2, with D tentatively TRBD1 (5 bases). This CDR3 region has 15 residues. Trimming took 1 base from V and 0 from J, leaving 10 bases between them. CDR1 and CDR2 (germline): SGDLS, YYNGEE. In DNA, the CDR3 is TGTGCCAGCAGCGTACACAGGTTTACTAACTATGGCTACACCTTC. Residues: CASSVHRFTNYGYTF. Together with reference TRBV9 and TRBJ1-2, the CDR3 gives the full variable domain: DSGVTQTPKHLITATGQRVTLRCSPRSGDLSVYWYQQSLDQGLQFLIQYYNGEERAKGNILERFSAQQFPDLHSELNLSSLELGDSALYFCASSVHRFTNYGYTFGSGTRLTVV.

This sequence joins TRBV7-3 and TRBJ2-1; D is undetermined. Germline CDR1 and CDR2: SGHTA and FQGTGA. V was pared by 1 base and J by 5 bases, with 6 bases between. This CDR3 region has 13 residues. The CDR3 loop reads CASSLIFDNEQFF. DNA of the CDR3: TGTGCCAGCAGCTTAATTTTTGACAATGAGCAGTTCTTC.

The gene calls are TRBV5-1 and TRBJ1-2; no definite D call. The CDR3 totals 14 residues. Germline values: CDR1 SGHRS, CDR2 YFSETQ. V lost 1 base to trimming and J lost 4 bases, with 11 bases between them. DNA for the CDR3: TGCGCCAGCAGCTTGAACGCCATAGCCTATGGCTACACCTTC. Its translation: CASSLNAIAYGYTF.

This chain uses TRBV6-1 with TRBJ2-7, with a weak D call TRBD2 (6 bases). The germline gives CDR1 MNHNS, CDR2 SASEGT. This CDR3 has 15 amino acids. V shed 0 bases and J shed 0 bases, with 9 bases lying between them. The CDR3 DNA is TGTGCCAGCAGTGAAGCATCCGGGGGCTCCTACGAGCAGTACTTC. It codes for CASSEASGGSYEQYF.

The V call is TRBV2, the J call TRBJ1-2; a weak D match, TRBD1 (6 bases). Trimming took 5 bases from V and 7 from J, leaving 20 bases between them. In germline, CDR1 is SNHLY, CDR2 FYNNEI. CDR3 length: 15 residues. CDR3 bases: TGTGCCAGCAGTTCTCTCGGGGGGGGCTCTGGTGGCTACACCTTC. It translates to CASSSLGGGSGGYTF.

Worth noting for this clone: Additional DNA sequences in this sample encode the identical CDR3. The chain employs TRBV5-1 and TRBJ1-1; TRBD1 matches at 11 bases. The CDR3 length is 14 residues. Germline trimming cut 2 bases from V and 11 bases from J; bases unmatched to any gene: 8. In germline, CDR1 is SGHRS, CDR2 YFSETQ. For the CDR3, the DNA is TGCGCCAGCAGCTTTCCGGGACAGGGGGGGCAGGCTTTCTTT. Amino acid sequence: CASSFPGQGGQAFF.